Listed below are T cell receptor beta chains from one sample, sequenced in a study of T cells expressing NK-cell markers. TCRdb re-called the 5' RACE reads; every CDR3 protein appears as one record, without DNA. The sample data list 500,000 to 700,000 distinct CDR3 sequences. The sample comprised blood T cells: a sorted CD56 or NKG2C T cell subset, CD4+ or CD8+ T cells, or bulk PBMC T cells (not recorded which). These receptor sequences come from a man aged 18 to 29 in good health. CDR3s include the opening cysteine and the closing phenylalanine or tryptophan.

j_gene: TRBJ2-3
v_gene: TRBV6-1
CDR3aa: CASRGIDTDTQYF

j_gene: TRBJ2-5
v_gene: TRBV20-1
CDR3aa: CSAEAGGNSAYQETQYF

j_gene: TRBJ2-3
v_gene: TRBV7-2
CDR3aa: CASTNQAGVGTDTQYF

j_gene: TRBJ2-2
v_gene: TRBV28
CDR3aa: CASTLGPGQVNTGELFF

j_gene: TRBJ2-1
v_gene: TRBV27
CDR3aa: CASSRLTSAHGEQFF

j_gene: TRBJ1-2
v_gene: TRBV7-9
CDR3aa: CASSPSGTDGYTF

j_gene: TRBJ2-1
v_gene: TRBV12-3/TRBV12-4
CDR3aa: CASSARLTTEFF

j_gene: TRBJ2-1
v_gene: TRBV4-1
CDR3aa: CASSQVIAGLVGEQFF

j_gene: TRBJ1-2
v_gene: TRBV5-5
CDR3aa: CASSPGQGAGYTF

j_gene: TRBJ2-2
v_gene: TRBV5-1
CDR3aa: CASSSRPSELFF

j_gene: TRBJ1-2
v_gene: TRBV9
CDR3aa: CASSNNYGYTF

j_gene: TRBJ1-6
v_gene: TRBV27
CDR3aa: CASSFGPPWGSPLHF

j_gene: TRBJ2-5
v_gene: TRBV4-2
CDR3aa: CASSQENRPLETQYF

j_gene: TRBJ2-1
v_gene: TRBV24-1
CDR3aa: CATSDTLAGVVNEQFF

j_gene: TRBJ2-2
v_gene: TRBV24-1
CDR3aa: CATSRGSNTGELFF

j_gene: TRBJ2-1
v_gene: TRBV5-1
CDR3aa: CASSHVVSSNNEQFF

j_gene: TRBJ2-7
v_gene: TRBV6-5
CDR3aa: CASSYGSAGGPKEQYF

j_gene: TRBJ2-7
v_gene: TRBV5-6
CDR3aa: CASTLLAGEAYEQYF

j_gene: TRBJ2-3
v_gene: TRBV29-1
CDR3aa: CSVAVLAGSEDTQYF

j_gene: TRBJ1-4
v_gene: TRBV12-3/TRBV12-4
CDR3aa: CASSTLRTTNEKLFF

j_gene: TRBJ1-2
v_gene: TRBV2
CDR3aa: CASIDGLDNYGYTF